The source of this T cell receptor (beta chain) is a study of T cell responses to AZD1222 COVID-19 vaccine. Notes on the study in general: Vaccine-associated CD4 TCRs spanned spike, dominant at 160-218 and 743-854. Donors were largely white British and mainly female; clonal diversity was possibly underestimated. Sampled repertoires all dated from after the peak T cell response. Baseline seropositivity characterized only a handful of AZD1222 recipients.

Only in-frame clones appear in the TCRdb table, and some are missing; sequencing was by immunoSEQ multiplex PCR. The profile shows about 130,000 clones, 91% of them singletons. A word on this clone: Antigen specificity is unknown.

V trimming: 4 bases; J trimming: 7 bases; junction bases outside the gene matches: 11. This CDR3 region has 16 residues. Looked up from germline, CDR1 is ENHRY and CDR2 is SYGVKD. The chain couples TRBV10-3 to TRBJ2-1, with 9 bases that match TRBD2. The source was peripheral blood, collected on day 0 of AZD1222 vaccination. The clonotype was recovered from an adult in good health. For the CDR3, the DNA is TGTGCCATCAGTGCCGGGTCTAGCGGGATAGGGAATGAGCAGTTCTTC. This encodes CAISAGSSGIGNEQFF.